Sequencing of this TCR beta chain was carried out in a study of cytomegalovirus exposure and HLA in healthy donors. Study-level background: HLA-typed donors contributed some 85 million unique TCRs, which were held in an early data release. General observations from the study: Reportedly, cytomegalovirus status was diagnosed with high sensitivity and specificity. Reportedly, a later analysis found an Asian-associated ancestry cluster had fewer N-insertions than the approximately 700-donor mean. Donor immune exposure was known only as CMV serostatus.

V shed 0 bases and J 10 bases; nucleotides not matched to a gene: 13. The CDR3 extends over 16 amino acids. Germline V gene lookup returns CDR1 SGHTS and CDR2 YDEGEE. This clone is a singleton in its sample. Antigen: not known. Amplification used 60 Vbeta primers and 13 Jbeta primers. Profiled with immunoSEQ multiplex PCR; TCRdb holds only in-frame clones, not every one. Here the sample spans roughly 160,000 clones, nearly 80% being singletons. The sample was PBMCs. V gene TRBV5-8 combines with J gene TRBJ1-5; 7 bases map to TRBD1. The sequence derives from a man between 18 and 35 years old in good health and CMV-seropositive. DNA of the CDR3: TGTGCCAGCAGCTTGGGTACAGGACAGGTTGGGACCCCCCAGCATTTT. Protein: CASSLGTGQVGTPQHF. Full variable domain (outside the CDR3, taken from reference TRBV5-8 and TRBJ1-5): EAGVTQSPTHLIKTRGQQATLRCSPISGHTSVYWYQQALGLGLQFLLWYDEGEERNRGNFPPRFSGRQFPNYSSELNVNALELEDSALYLCASSLGTGQVGTPQHFGDGTRLSIL.